These 26 T cell receptor beta chains were sequenced from one sample in a study of T-cell memory formation after mild COVID-19. TCRdb ran MiXCR on the 5' RACE reads and lists one entry per CDR3 protein. Seen here are around 310,000 distinct CDR3 sequences, approximately 14% observed once, and the top ten hold roughly a fifth. Sequencing was done on a sample of PBMCs or a T cell subset sorted from them (not recorded which). The receptors here all came from a man aged 18-30 years who had mild COVID-19 (a few samples of this study predate the infection). Cell type and time point are not known.

The chain employs TRBV7-2 and TRBJ2-1; 8 bases line up with TRBD2. This CDR3 region has 14 residues. From germline, CDR1 is SGHTA and CDR2 FQGNSA. J lost 7 bases, V lost 6 bases, and 8 bases had no gene match. CDR3 sequence reads: CASSLGGGGNEQFF. The CDR3 DNA is TGTGCCAGCAGTCTCGGGGGGGGCGGGAATGAGCAGTTCTTC.

V is TRBV7-8 and J is TRBJ1-1; 8 positions match TRBD1. CDR1 is SGHVS and CDR2 is FQNEAQ in the germline V gene. V was clipped by 5 bases and J by 0 bases; unmatched bases: 5. The length of the CDR3 is 15 residues. CDR3 sequence reads: CASSPYRGMNTEAFF. The CDR3 region has the DNA TGTGCCAGCAGCCCATACAGGGGGATGAACACTGAAGCTTTCTTT.

This clonotype was detected only a few times. CDR3: CASSPGTSGGRGGELFF. The CDR3 DNA sequence: TGTGCCAGCAGCCCAGGGACTAGCGGGGGGCGCGGCGGGGAGCTGTTTTTT. The V gene is TRBV6-2 or TRBV6-3, the J gene TRBJ2-2, with 15 nucleotides matching TRBD2. J gave up 7 bases and V 6 bases, and 9 bases lay outside the gene matches. The V gene's germline CDR1 is MNHEY and CDR2 SVGEGT. The CDR3 runs 17 residues.

The rearrangement links TRBV19 to TRBJ2-7; D gene ambiguous. V lost 6 bases and J lost 5, with 11 bases in between. The CDR3 covers 12 residues. The germline V gene encodes CDR1 LNHDA and CDR2 SQIVND (reference sequence). In nucleotides, the CDR3 is TGTGCCAGTAGCAATGGCCCTGACGAGCAGTACTTC. It codes for CASSNGPDEQYF. The variable domain in full, with the rest retrieved from reference TRBV19 and TRBJ2-7, is DGGITQSPKYLFRKEGQNVTLSCEQNLNHDAMYWYRQDPGQGLRLIYYSQIVNDFQKGDIAEGYSVSREKKESFPLTVTSAQKNPTAFYLCASSNGPDEQYFGPGTRLTVT.

This clonotype was detected a few times. The V and J genes are TRBV6-4 and TRBJ2-1, with 7 positions matching TRBD1. J was trimmed by 12 bases and V by 0 bases; bases with no gene match: 2. The CDR3 covers 12 residues. Germline CDR1 is MRHNA and CDR2 is SNTAGT. This CDR3 reads CASSDSRTGQFF. Written as DNA, the CDR3 is TGTGCCAGCAGTGACTCGAGGACAGGGCAGTTCTTC.

This clonotype was seen a few times. This chain connects TRBV5-1 to TRBJ1-4; D remains unclear. The germline gives CDR1 SGHRS, CDR2 YFSETQ. Between the trimmed V and J ends, which lost 4 bases and 4 bases, there was a span of 14 bases. The CDR3 extends over 15 amino acids. CDR3 in amino acids: CASSPEEHGNEKLFF. CDR3 DNA sequence: TGCGCCAGCAGCCCGGAGGAACACGGTAATGAAAAACTGTTTTTT. The variable domain in full, with the rest retrieved from reference TRBV5-1 and TRBJ1-4, is KAGVTQTPRYLIKTRGQQVTLSCSPISGHRSVSWYQQTPGQGLQFLFEYFSETQRNKGNFPGRFSGRQFSNSRSEMNVSTLELGDSALYLCASSPEEHGNEKLFFGSGTQLSVL.

Only a few counts were recorded for this clonotype. V and J are TRBV18 and TRBJ1-3; D uncertain. Trimming pared 2 bases from V and 0 bases from J, leaving 11 bases between. Germline V gene sequence: CDR1 KGHSH, CDR2 LQKENI. The length of the CDR3 is 16 residues. CDR3 protein: CASSPFDGGSGNTIYF. CDR3 DNA sequence: TGTGCCAGCTCACCATTCGACGGAGGCTCTGGAAACACCATATATTTT.

In its sample, this clonotype was seen a few times. The CDR3, as DNA: TGTGCCAGCAGCTTAACCGGGACTAGCGGGAGCACAGATACGCAGTATTTT. Translation: CASSLTGTSGSTDTQYF. The chain combines TRBV7-3 with TRBJ2-3; 12 bases are a match to TRBD2. Germline V lookup: CDR1 SGHTA, CDR2 FQGTGA. The V segment lost 0 bases and the J segment 0 bases; nucleotides outside the gene matches: 1. CDR3 length: 17 residues.

This clonotype was counted a few times. Here the CDR3 reads CASSESDYGYTF. CDR3 sequence (DNA): TGTGCCAGCAGTGAATCTGACTATGGCTACACCTTC. The genes are TRBV25-1 and TRBJ1-2; D is undetermined. Between the trimmed V and J ends, which lost 1 base and 3 bases, there was a span of 3 bases. CDR1 is MGHDK and CDR2 is SYGVNS in the germline V gene. CDR3 size: 12 residues.

The genes are TRBV12-3 or TRBV12-4 and TRBJ2-7, with 12 bases matching TRBD1. This CDR3 is built from 15 residues. V was pared by 2 bases and J by 2 bases, with 1 base of the junction left unmatched. The CDR3: CASSLRDRGPYEQYF. In DNA, the CDR3 is TGTGCCAGCAGTTTACGGGACAGGGGGCCCTACGAGCAGTACTTC.

This clonotype was observed at least ten times. The CDR3 nucleotides read TGCGCCAGCAGCTTGGCCCTAGCGGGGGGTCCTGGCACAGATACGCAGTATTTT. Translation gives CASSLALAGGPGTDTQYF. The chain carries TRBV5-1 and TRBJ2-3; 11 bases map to TRBD2. V gave up 0 bases and J gave up 1 base; unmatched junction bases: 7. The CDR3 runs 18 residues. Germline assignment: CDR1 SGHRS and CDR2 YFSETQ.

This clonotype was picked up many times. The chain recombines TRBV7-3 with TRBJ2-3; TRBD2 matches 7 bases. The germline V gene has CDR1 SGHTA and CDR2 FQGTGA. Trimming took 1 base from V and 5 from J; bases not matched to a gene: 9. The CDR3 covers 16 residues. CDR3 sequence: CASSLNSRGVRDTQYF. CDR3 sequence (DNA): TGTGCCAGCAGCTTAAATTCCCGGGGGGTGAGAGATACGCAGTATTTT.

The V gene is TRBV6-6, the J gene TRBJ2-7; D may be TRBD2 (5 bases). The CDR3 loop spans 13 amino acids. Germline lookup yields CDR1 MNHNY and CDR2 SVGAGI (reference sequence). Trimming took off 0 bases at V and 6 bases at J, with 9 bases between the two ends. In nucleotides, the CDR3 is TGTGCCAGCAGTTACTCAGGAGGTCCCGAGCAGTACGTC. It encodes CASSYSGGPEQYV.

The V and J genes are TRBV5-1 and TRBJ2-3; 8 nucleotides agree with TRBD1. CDR3 size: 22 residues. J was trimmed by 4 bases and V by 1 base; bases with no gene match: 26. From germline, CDR1 is SGHRS and CDR2 YFSETQ. CDR3 in amino acids: CASSLQGPKTGEVVVHPDTQYF. The DNA of the CDR3 is TGCGCCAGCAGCTTGCAGGGCCCCAAGACAGGGGAGGTGGTAGTCCATCCAGATACGCAGTATTTT.

This clonotype was observed at least ten times. V gene TRBV12-3 or TRBV12-4 combines with J gene TRBJ2-2, with TRBD1 matching 7 bases. This CDR3 has 15 amino acids. V lost 6 bases, J lost 2 bases, and 6 bases stayed unmatched. The CDR3 DNA reads TGTGCCAGCAGGGAACAGGGGATTAACACCGGGGAGCTGTTTTTT. Its translation is CASREQGINTGELFF.

The table lists this clonotype with a few counts. This chain links TRBV7-6 with TRBJ2-1; TRBD2 aligns across 7 bases. This CDR3 spans 15 amino acids. CDR1 is SGHVS, CDR2 FNYEAQ, per germline. V shed 1 base, J shed 4 bases, and the junction held 4 bases outside the gene matches. CDR3 nucleotides: TGTGCCAGCAGCTTAGAGCGGGGTTTTTACAATGAGCAGTTCTTC. Protein: CASSLERGFYNEQFF.

The V gene is TRBV5-1, the J gene TRBJ1-6, with 9 bases lining up with TRBD1. After removal of 3 bases from V and 9 bases from J, the junction contained 10 bases not matched to a gene. The CDR3 has 16 residues. Germline V CDR1 and CDR2: SGHRS, YFSETQ. The CDR3, as DNA: TGCGCCAGCAGCTCGGTGGGACAGGGCCTAATTTCACCCCTCCACTTT. Translation: CASSSVGQGLISPLHF. Full variable domain (remainder filled in from reference TRBV5-1 and TRBJ1-6): KAGVTQTPRYLIKTRGQQVTLSCSPISGHRSVSWYQQTPGQGLQFLFEYFSETQRNKGNFPGRFSGRQFSNSRSEMNVSTLELGDSALYLCASSSVGQGLISPLHFGNGTRLTVT.

The CDR3 bases are TGTGCCAGCAGTTACTCTACAGGCACAGATACGCAGTATTTT. Amino acids: CASSYSTGTDTQYF. The genes are TRBV6-5 and TRBJ2-3, with D hard to call. Germline assignment: CDR1 MNHEY and CDR2 SVGAGI. The germline V and J ends were trimmed by 0 bases and 1 base, with 5 bases remaining between them. The CDR3 is made up of 14 amino acids.

This clonotype was seen a handful of times. The V and J genes are TRBV18 and TRBJ2-2, with TRBD1 as a possible D gene (6 bases). Germline loops: CDR1 KGHSH, CDR2 LQKENI. The V and J ends lost 2 bases and 2 bases respectively, with 9 bases between them. The CDR3 spans 15 residues. This chain's CDR3 is CASSPGGSNTGELFF. The CDR3 nucleotides are TGTGCCAGCTCACCAGGGGGCTCCAACACCGGGGAGCTGTTTTTT.

This clonotype was seen a few times. The chain has TRBV7-9 and TRBJ1-2; no clear D gene. Germline lookup yields CDR1 SEHNR and CDR2 FQNEAQ (reference sequence). CDR3 length: 15 amino acids. The V gene lost 4 bases and the J gene lost 5 bases, with 17 bases spanning the gap. In nucleotides, the CDR3 is TGTGCCAGCAGCTCCCTTTTAGCTAAGGATTATGGCTACACCTTC. Translated: CASSSLLAKDYGYTF.

This chain links TRBV2 with TRBJ1-5; no firm D call. Trimming cost V 2 bases and J 0 bases, with 11 bases left between them. Germline V gene data show CDR1 as SNHLY and CDR2 as FYNNEI. The CDR3 has 16 amino acids. The CDR3 spells CASSESWGYSNQPQHF. CDR3 nucleotide sequence: TGTGCCAGCAGTGAAAGTTGGGGATATAGCAATCAGCCCCAGCATTTT.

J is TRBJ1-2 and V is TRBV4-2; the D is unclear. Trimming removed 4 bases from V and 1 base from J, with 7 bases in between. The V gene's germline CDR1 is LGHNA and CDR2 YNFKEQ. This CDR3 is 13 amino acids long. In DNA, the CDR3 is TGTGCCAGCAGCCCGCTCCTTAACTATGGCTACACCTTC. Translating gives CASSPLLNYGYTF.

There are a few counts of this clonotype. The V gene is TRBV20-1, the J gene TRBJ2-1; no reliable D call. This CDR3 region has 13 residues. The V gene's germline CDR1 is DFQATT and CDR2 SNEGSKA (reference sequence). Trimming removed 7 bases at V and 3 bases at J, with 13 bases between. For the CDR3, the DNA is TGCAGTGTACCGCTAGTAAACTACAATGAGCAGTTCTTC. This encodes CSVPLVNYNEQFF.

The J gene is TRBJ2-7, the V gene TRBV3-1; D remains unclear. Per the germline V gene, CDR1 is LGHDT and CDR2 is YNNKEL (reference sequence). V was shortened by 0 bases and J by 3 bases, with 6 bases between the two germline ends. This CDR3 is built from 13 residues. The DNA for the CDR3 is TGTGCCAGCAGCCAAGAAAGAGGCTACGAGCAGTACTTC. It translates to CASSQERGYEQYF.

The sample holds a few counts of this clonotype. The chain has TRBV3-1 and TRBJ2-2; TRBD2 matches at 7 bases. The CDR3 is 16 amino acids. With V trimmed by 1 base and J by 4 bases, 6 bases remained unmatched. Looked up from germline, CDR1 is LGHDT and CDR2 is YNNKEL (reference sequence). CDR3 DNA: TGTGCCAGCAGCCAAGTCCCCCTAGCGGCCACCGGGGAGCTGTTTTTT. Encoded protein: CASSQVPLAATGELFF.

The rearrangement links TRBV5-1 to TRBJ2-1, with 15 nucleotides matching TRBD2. After removal of 5 bases from V and 3 bases from J, the junction contained 6 bases not matched to a gene. CDR3 length: 17 amino acids. The germline V gene encodes CDR1 SGHRS and CDR2 YFSETQ. This CDR3 is CASRPPGLAGGYNEQFF. In DNA, the CDR3 is TGCGCCAGCAGGCCTCCGGGACTAGCGGGGGGCTACAATGAGCAGTTCTTC. The variable domain in full, with the rest retrieved from reference TRBV5-1 and TRBJ2-1, is KAGVTQTPRYLIKTRGQQVTLSCSPISGHRSVSWYQQTPGQGLQFLFEYFSETQRNKGNFPGRFSGRQFSNSRSEMNVSTLELGDSALYLCASRPPGLAGGYNEQFFGPGTRLTVL.